This T cell receptor beta chain is from a study of T-cell memory formation after mild COVID-19 (dated by TCRdb to the early 2020s). As for the study more broadly: TCR sequence clusters from the two donors were largely donor specific. Longitudinal TCRalpha and TCRbeta repertoire sequencing tracked T-cell clones expanding and contracting after mild COVID-19 in two donors. The cohort comprised two young, previously healthy adult volunteers, one female and one male. Broad study findings and their caveats: Some responding clones were detected in pre-infection memory, suggesting pre-existing cross-reactive memory T cells joined the SARS-CoV-2 response. The study covered only a couple of mild cases, and larger cohorts including severe cases with pre-infection samples were considered necessary. Contracting CD4+ clones were located mainly in the CM and EM memory subsets, whereas CD8+ clones were found to be enriched in EMRA. Whether the second-wave clones peaking on day 37 were SARS-CoV-2 specific was not confirmed. Clones contracting from day 15 to 85 had balanced CD4/CD8 phenotypes, while a second wave expanding from day 15 to 37 was biased towards CD4+.

TCRdb lists the instrument as Illumina NovaSeq 6000. cDNA libraries for TCRalpha and TCRbeta were prepared by 5'RACE using constant-segment primers, with sample barcodes and unique molecular identifiers added. Trizol reagent was used to extract RNA from every sample. Library amplification was performed in two PCR steps, and a second sample barcode and Illumina TruSeq adapters were introduced in the second step. The libraries were sequenced on an Illumina NovaSeq using 2 x 150 bp paired-end reads. On the authors' methods: Reads were demultiplexed and collapsed into UMI-guided consensus sequences with migec v1.2.7. Using mixcr v2.1.11, UMI consensuses were aligned to TRA and TRB V and J templates and then assembled into clonotypes. A clonotype was counted as expanded or contracted only when both edgeR and NoisET called the clonotype significant, with the noise models trained on biological replicates. For edgeR calls, the thresholds were a false discovery rate-adjusted p below 0.01 and a log2 fold-change of 1. As an exploratory analysis of dynamics, max-normalized trajectories of the 1000 most abundant clonotypes were examined by PCA with hierarchical clustering. Separately sequenced CD4+ and CD8+ repertoires were used to assign the CD4 or CD8 phenotype of responding clones. TCRdb redid the processing of the public reads, applying fastp at Q25 and MiXCR, and retained in-frame beta chains. Each CDR3 protein gets just one entry, which takes the most common genes and DNA from the rows behind it. TCRdb assigned the V and J calls; the authors' analysis was not used. The sample table holds about 360,000 distinct CDR3 sequences, of which under 15% were seen once. Under 25% of the sample rests with the top ten.

The germline V gene supplies CDR1 MNHEY and CDR2 SVGAGI. The trim is 3 bases for V and 1 base for J, with a gap of 15 bases between the germline ends. The CDR3 spans 16 residues, from the cysteine through the phenylalanine. The DNA shown is the 48-base CDR3, in frame from base 1. Regarding this clonotype: Its binding antigen is unknown. No much larger clonotype is one base removed from it; base qualities were not supplied.

Ficoll-Paque density gradient centrifugation was used to isolate PBMCs. This TCR came from a man aged 18 to 30 who had mild COVID-19 (a few samples of this study predate the infection). The sample titles of this study are shuffled in the database, so cell type and time point are left out; the donor was told from shared clones. The rearranged chain carries TRBV6-5 and TRBJ1-2; TRBD1 is a weak D gene call, 5 bases matching. Sequencing was done on a sample of PBMCs or a T cell subset sorted from them (not recorded which). At the DNA level, the sequence is TGTGCCAGCAGTTATGTTTCGCAGGGTTATAACTATGGCTACACCTTC. The resulting protein is CASSYVSQGYNYGYTF.